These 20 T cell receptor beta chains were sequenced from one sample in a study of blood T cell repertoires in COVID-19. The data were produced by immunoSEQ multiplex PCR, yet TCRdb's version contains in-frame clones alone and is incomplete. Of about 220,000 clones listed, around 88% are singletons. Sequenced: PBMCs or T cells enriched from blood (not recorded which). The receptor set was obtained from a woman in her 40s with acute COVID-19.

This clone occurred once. The CDR3 sequence: CAWITGNGNTIYF. Written as DNA, the CDR3 is TGTGCCTGGATCACGGGGAATGGAAACACCATATATTTT. This chain links TRBV30 with TRBJ1-3; D unclear. Germline CDR1 and CDR2: GTSNPN and SVGIG (reference sequence). Trimming shortened V by 4 bases and J by 3 bases, and 10 bases separated the two germline ends. This CDR3 has 13 residues.

This CDR3 is CASTTSRTVGQPQHF. The CDR3 region has the DNA TGTGCCAGTACCACCTCGCGGACAGTCGGTCAGCCCCAGCATTTT. This sequence joins TRBV19 and TRBJ1-5; the D gene is possibly TRBD1 (6 bases). The CDR3 is made up of 15 amino acids. The germline gives CDR1 LNHDA, CDR2 SQIVND (reference sequence). V dropped 7 bases and J dropped 6 bases, with 19 bases sitting between them.

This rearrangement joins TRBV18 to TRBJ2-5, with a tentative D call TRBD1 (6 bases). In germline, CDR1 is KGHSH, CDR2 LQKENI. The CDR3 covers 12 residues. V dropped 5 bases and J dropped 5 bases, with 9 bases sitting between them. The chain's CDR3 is CASSGRGETQYF. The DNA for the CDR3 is TGTGCCAGCTCAGGCAGGGGTGAGACCCAGTACTTC.

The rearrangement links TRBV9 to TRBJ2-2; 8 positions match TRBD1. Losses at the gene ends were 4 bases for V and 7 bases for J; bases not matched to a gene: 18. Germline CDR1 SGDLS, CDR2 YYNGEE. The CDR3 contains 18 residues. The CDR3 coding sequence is TGTGCCAGCAGCAATCCCTTCTGGGCAGGGGGCGGCGGCGGGGAGCTGTTTTTT. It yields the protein CASSNPFWAGGGGGELFF.

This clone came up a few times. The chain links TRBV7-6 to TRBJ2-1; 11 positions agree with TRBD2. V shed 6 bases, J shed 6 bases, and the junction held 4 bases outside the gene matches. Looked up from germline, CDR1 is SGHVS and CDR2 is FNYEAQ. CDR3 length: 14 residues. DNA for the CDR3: TGTGCCAGCAGTCTAGCGGGGGGAATCAATGAGCAGTTCTTC. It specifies CASSLAGGINEQFF.

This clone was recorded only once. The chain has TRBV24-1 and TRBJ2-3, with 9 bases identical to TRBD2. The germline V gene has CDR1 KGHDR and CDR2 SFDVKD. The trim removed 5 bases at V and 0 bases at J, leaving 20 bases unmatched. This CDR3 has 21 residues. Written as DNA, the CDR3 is TGTGCCACCAGTGGTGACGACTGGCTGAGCGGGAGGCTTCGTAGCACAGATACGCAGTATTTT. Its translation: CATSGDDWLSGRLRSTDTQYF.

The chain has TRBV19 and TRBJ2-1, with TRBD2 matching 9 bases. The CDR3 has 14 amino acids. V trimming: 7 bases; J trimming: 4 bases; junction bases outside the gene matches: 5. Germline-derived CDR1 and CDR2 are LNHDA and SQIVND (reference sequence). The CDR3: CASNGLAGYNEQFF. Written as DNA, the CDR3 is TGTGCCAGTAATGGCCTAGCGGGATACAATGAGCAGTTCTTC.

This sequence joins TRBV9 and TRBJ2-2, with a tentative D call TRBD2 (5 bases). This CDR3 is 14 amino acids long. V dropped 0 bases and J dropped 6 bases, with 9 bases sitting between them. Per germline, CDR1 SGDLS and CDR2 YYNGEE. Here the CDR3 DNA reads TGTGCCAGCAGCGTAGAAGCTAGCCCCGGGGAGCTGTTTTTT. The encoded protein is CASSVEASPGELFF.

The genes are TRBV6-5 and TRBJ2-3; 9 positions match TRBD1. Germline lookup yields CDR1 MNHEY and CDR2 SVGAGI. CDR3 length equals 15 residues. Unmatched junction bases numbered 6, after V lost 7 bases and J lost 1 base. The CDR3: CASTQQGAGTDTQYF. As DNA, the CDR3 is TGTGCCAGCACTCAACAGGGGGCCGGCACAGATACGCAGTATTTT.

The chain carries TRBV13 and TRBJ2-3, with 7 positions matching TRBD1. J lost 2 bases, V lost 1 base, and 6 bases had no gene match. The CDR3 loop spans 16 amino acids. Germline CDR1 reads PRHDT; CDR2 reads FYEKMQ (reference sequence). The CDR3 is CASSLVEGAPTDTQYF. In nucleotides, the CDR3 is TGTGCCAGCAGCTTAGTTGAGGGGGCCCCCACAGATACGCAGTATTTT.

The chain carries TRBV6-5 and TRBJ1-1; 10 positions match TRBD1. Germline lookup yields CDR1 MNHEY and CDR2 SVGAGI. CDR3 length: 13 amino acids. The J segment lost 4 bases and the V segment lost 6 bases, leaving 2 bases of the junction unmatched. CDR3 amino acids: CASRRDRGTEAFF. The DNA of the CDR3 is TGTGCCAGCAGGAGGGACAGGGGCACTGAAGCTTTCTTT.

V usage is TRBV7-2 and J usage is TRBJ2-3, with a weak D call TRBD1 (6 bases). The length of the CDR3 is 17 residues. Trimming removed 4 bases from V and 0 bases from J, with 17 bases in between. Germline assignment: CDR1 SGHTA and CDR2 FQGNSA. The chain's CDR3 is CASSSGPGTFSTDTQYF. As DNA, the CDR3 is TGTGCCAGCAGCTCCGGTCCCGGGACATTCAGCACAGATACGCAGTATTTT.

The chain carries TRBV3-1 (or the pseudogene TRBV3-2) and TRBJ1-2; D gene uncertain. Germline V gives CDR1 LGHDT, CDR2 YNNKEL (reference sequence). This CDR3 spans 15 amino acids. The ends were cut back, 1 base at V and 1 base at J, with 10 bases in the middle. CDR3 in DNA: TGTGCCAGCAGCCAAGGCGGGATGCTTAACTATGGCTACACCTTC. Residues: CASSQGGMLNYGYTF.

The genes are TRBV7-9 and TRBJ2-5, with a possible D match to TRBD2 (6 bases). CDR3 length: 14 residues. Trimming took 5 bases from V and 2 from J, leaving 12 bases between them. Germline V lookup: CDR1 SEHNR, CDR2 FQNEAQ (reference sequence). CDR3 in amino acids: CASSLFGSQETQYF. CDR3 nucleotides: TGTGCCAGCAGCCTGTTCGGGAGTCAAGAGACCCAGTACTTC. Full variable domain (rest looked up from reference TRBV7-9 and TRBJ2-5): DTGVSQNPRHKITKRGQNVTFRCDPISEHNRLYWYRQTLGQGPEFLTYFQNEAQLEKSRLLSDRFSAERPKGSFSTLEIQRTEQGDSAMYLCASSLFGSQETQYFGPGTRLLVL.

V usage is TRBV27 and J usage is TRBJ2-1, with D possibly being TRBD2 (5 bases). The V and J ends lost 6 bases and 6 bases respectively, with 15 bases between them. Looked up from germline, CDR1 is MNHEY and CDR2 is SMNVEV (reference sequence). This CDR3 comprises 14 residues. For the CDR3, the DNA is TGTGCCAGCAGACGCGAATCGGGAACCAATGAGCAGTTCTTC. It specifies CASRRESGTNEQFF.

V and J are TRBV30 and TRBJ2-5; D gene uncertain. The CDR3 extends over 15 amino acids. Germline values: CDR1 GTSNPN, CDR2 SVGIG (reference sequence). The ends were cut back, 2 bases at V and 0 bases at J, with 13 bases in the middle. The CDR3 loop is CAWSPRLEYQETQYF. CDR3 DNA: TGTGCCTGGAGTCCGCGTCTGGAGTACCAAGAGACCCAGTACTTC.

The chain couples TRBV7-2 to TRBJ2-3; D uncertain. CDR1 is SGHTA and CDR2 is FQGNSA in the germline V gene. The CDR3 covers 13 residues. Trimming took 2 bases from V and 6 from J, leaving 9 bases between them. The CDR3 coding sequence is TGTGCCAGCAGCTTATCCGGTTACGATACGCAGTATTTT. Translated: CASSLSGYDTQYF.

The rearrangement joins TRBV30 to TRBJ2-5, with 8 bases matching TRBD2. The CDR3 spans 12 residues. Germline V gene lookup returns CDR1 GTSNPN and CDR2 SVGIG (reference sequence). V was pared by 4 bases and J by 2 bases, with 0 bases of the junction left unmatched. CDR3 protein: CAWTSGQETQYF. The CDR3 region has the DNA TGTGCCTGGACTAGCGGGCAAGAGACCCAGTACTTC.

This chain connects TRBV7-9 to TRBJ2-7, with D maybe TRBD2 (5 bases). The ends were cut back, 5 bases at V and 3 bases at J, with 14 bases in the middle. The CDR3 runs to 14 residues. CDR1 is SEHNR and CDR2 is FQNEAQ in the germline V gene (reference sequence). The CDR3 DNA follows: TGTGCCAGCAGCCCGGACTCATCAATCTACGAGCAGTACTTC. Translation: CASSPDSSIYEQYF.

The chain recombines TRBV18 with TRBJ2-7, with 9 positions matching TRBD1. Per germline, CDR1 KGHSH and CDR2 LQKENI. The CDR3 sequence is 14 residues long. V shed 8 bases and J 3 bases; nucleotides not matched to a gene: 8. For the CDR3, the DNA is TGTGCCAGCCGCCCGGACAGGGGTAACTACGAGCAGTACGTC. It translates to CASRPDRGNYEQYV.